This T cell receptor (beta chain) was identified in a study of CD8 T cells in ankylosing spondylitis. Overall study results and limits: The study looked at matched synovial fluid samples from ankylosing spondylitis patients. Disease-linked clones were reported to be significantly enriched there.

CDR1 is MGHDK and CDR2 is SYGVNS in the germline V gene. The CDR3 covers 14 residues. The V gene lost 2 bases and the J gene lost 9 bases, with 17 bases spanning the gap. On this clonotype itself: Its cognate antigen is unknown.

Quantitative 5'-RACE with molecular barcodes generated TCR beta libraries. TCRdb re-called the 5' RACE reads with MiXCR, one entry per CDR3 protein. The sample has fewer than 200,000 distinct CDR3 sequences; approximately 9.9% are singletons. This receptor was taken from a female donor with ankylosing spondylitis or in good health (not recorded which). Sequencing used blood, either unsorted or a sorted T cell fraction (not recorded which). This chain joins TRBV25-1 and TRBJ2-7; the D gene could be TRBD1 or TRBD2 (5 bases each). This chain's CDR3 is CASSELRVGDAQYF. Written as DNA, the CDR3 is TGTGCCAGCAGTGAACTCAGGGTGGGGGACGCGCAGTACTTC.